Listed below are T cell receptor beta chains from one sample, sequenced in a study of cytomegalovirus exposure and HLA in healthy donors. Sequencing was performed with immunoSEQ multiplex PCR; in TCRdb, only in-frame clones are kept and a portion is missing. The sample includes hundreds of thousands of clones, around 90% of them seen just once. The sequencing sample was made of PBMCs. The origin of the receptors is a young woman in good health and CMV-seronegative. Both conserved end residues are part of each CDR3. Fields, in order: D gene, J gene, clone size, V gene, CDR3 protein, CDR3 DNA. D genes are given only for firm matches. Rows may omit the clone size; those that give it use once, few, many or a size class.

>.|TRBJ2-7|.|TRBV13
CASSSPGEEQYF
TGTGCCAGCAGCTCCCCGGGTGAGGAGCAGTACTTC
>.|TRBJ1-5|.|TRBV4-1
CASSPLAGGMDQPQHF
TGCGCCAGCAGCCCCCTCGCGGGAGGTATGGATCAGCCCCAGCATTTT
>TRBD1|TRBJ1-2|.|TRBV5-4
CASSLGQGANGYTF
TGTGCCAGCAGCTTGGGTCAGGGGGCGAATGGCTACACCTTC
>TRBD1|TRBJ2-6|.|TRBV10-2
CASRGTGTGVPAGSGANVLTF
TGCGCCAGCAGGGGGACCGGGACAGGGGTCCCCGCGGGCTCTGGGGCCAACGTCCTGACTTTC
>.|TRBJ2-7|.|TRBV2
CASTGGRLYYEQYF
TGTGCCAGCACTGGGGGCCGTTTATACTACGAGCAGTACTTC
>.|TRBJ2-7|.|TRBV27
CASSFGGSPYEQYF
TGTGCCAGCAGTTTCGGGGGTTCCCCTTACGAGCAGTACTTC
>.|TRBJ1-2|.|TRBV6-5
CASSTPEMTF
TGTGCCAGCAGCACCCCGGAGATGACCTTC
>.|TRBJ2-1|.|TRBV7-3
CASSFTRESNEQFF
TGTGCCAGCAGCTTCACACGGGAAAGCAATGAGCAGTTCTTC
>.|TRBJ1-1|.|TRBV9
CASSVWGDTEAFF
TGTGCCAGCAGCGTTTGGGGCGACACTGAAGCTTTCTTT
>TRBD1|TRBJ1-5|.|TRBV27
CASSFGQGNQPQHF
TGTGCCAGCAGTTTCGGACAGGGGAATCAGCCCCAGCATTTT
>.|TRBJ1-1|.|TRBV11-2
CASTTQNTEAFF
TGTGCCAGCACCACACAAAACACTGAAGCTTTCTTT
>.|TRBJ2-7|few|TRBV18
CASSPGTTTYEQYF
TGTGCCAGCTCACCAGGGACAACAACCTACGAGCAGTACTTC
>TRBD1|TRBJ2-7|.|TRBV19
CASSHQGAYEQYF
TGTGCCAGTAGCCATCAGGGGGCCTACGAGCAGTACTTC
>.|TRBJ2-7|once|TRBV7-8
CASSRAGLEVFGQYF
TGTGCCAGCAGCCGGGCGGGATTAGAGGTGTTTGGGCAGTACTTC
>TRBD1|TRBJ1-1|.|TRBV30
CAVQGQGGTEAFF
TGTGCCGTCCAGGGACAGGGGGGCACTGAAGCTTTCTTT
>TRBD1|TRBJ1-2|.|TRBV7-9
CASSLRDSPRGYTF
TGTGCCAGCAGCTTGCGGGACAGTCCGAGGGGCTACACCTTC
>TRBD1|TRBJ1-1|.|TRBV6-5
CASSDRGRGTEAFF
TGTGCCAGCAGCGACAGGGGGCGAGGGACTGAAGCTTTCTTT
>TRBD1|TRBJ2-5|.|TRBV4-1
CASSQVRDRVGWTQYF
TGCGCCAGCAGCCAAGTTAGGGACAGGGTGGGTTGGACCCAGTACTTC
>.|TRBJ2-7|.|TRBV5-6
CASTFRQGSGQYF
TGTGCCAGCACCTTTAGACAGGGTAGCGGGCAGTACTTC
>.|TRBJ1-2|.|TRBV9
CASSANNGVYGYTF
TGTGCCAGCAGCGCGAACAACGGGGTCTATGGCTACACCTTC
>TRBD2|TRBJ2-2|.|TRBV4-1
CASSQRGGYGELFF
TGCGCCAGCTCACAGCGGGGGGGCTACGGGGAGCTGTTTTTT
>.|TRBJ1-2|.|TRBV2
CASSEVVRSTGGYTF
TGTGCCAGCAGTGAAGTGGTCCGATCGACTGGGGGCTACACCTTC
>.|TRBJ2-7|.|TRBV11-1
CASSPAQFRAYEQYF
TGTGCCAGCAGCCCCGCCCAATTCCGAGCCTACGAGCAGTACTTC
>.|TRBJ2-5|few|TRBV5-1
CASTAQVQETQYF
TGCGCCAGCACCGCACAGGTCCAAGAGACCCAGTACTTC
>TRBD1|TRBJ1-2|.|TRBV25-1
CASSRTGYHYGYTF
TGTGCCAGCAGCCGGACAGGATACCACTATGGCTACACCTTC
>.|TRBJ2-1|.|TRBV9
CASSATYYNEQFF
TGTGCCAGCAGCGCGACTTACTACAATGAGCAGTTCTTC
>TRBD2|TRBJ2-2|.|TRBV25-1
CASSPQFGTSAGELFF
TGTGCCAGCAGTCCCCAGTTTGGGACTAGCGCCGGGGAGCTGTTTTTT
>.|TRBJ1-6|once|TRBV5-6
CASSSQRVRGNSPLHF
TGTGCCAGCAGCAGCCAACGGGTGCGGGGTAATTCACCCCTCCACTTT